These 5 T cell receptor beta chains came from one sample sequenced in a study of monozygotic twins with inflammatory bowel disease. From the 5' RACE reads, TCRdb lists one entry per CDR3 protein and no DNA. This sample lists about 330,000 distinct CDR3 sequences; its ten largest clones have approximately 2%. The material sequenced was blood. These TCRs come from a human donor with ulcerative colitis or Crohn's disease, or a healthy co-twin of an affected twin (not recorded which).

The chain recombines TRBV9 with TRBJ2-1; the TCRdb D gene call, TRBD1, has no DNA to confirm it. Germline V lookup: CDR1 SGDLS, CDR2 YYNGEE. The CDR3 spans 14 residues. CDR3 residues: CASSVGSGDNEQFF. Based on the CDR3 plus reference TRBV9 and TRBJ2-1, the full variable domain is DSGVTQTPKHLITATGQRVTLRCSPRSGDLSVYWYQQSLDQGLQFLIQYYNGEERAKGNILERFSAQQFPDLHSELNLSSLELGDSALYFCASSVGSGDNEQFFGPGTRLTVL.

The chain uses TRBV6-6 and TRBJ2-7. This CDR3 has 13 residues. The germline V gene has CDR1 MNHNY and CDR2 SVGAGI (reference sequence). The CDR3 loop is CASSQRPAYEQYF.

This sequence joins TRBV20-1 and TRBJ1-5. The germline V gene has CDR1 DFQATT and CDR2 SNEGSKA (reference sequence). The CDR3 has 14 residues. CDR3: CSAGSEGPYQPQHF.

V gene TRBV20-1 combines with J gene TRBJ1-5. The CDR3 runs 12 residues. Germline assignment: CDR1 DFQATT and CDR2 SNEGSKA (reference sequence). The CDR3 region is CSATPDPKPQHF.

The chain couples TRBV5-1 to TRBJ2-3; TCRdb names TRBD1, which stays unverified in the absence of DNA. CDR1 is SGHRS, CDR2 YFSETQ, per germline. The CDR3 runs 15 residues. CDR3 protein: CASSFRGASTDTQYF. The full variable domain, its missing parts supplied by reference TRBV5-1 and TRBJ2-3, is KAGVTQTPRYLIKTRGQQVTLSCSPISGHRSVSWYQQTPGQGLQFLFEYFSETQRNKGNFPGRFSGRQFSNSRSEMNVSTLELGDSALYLCASSFRGASTDTQYFGPGTRLTVL.